This TCR beta chain is drawn from a study of blood T cell repertoires in COVID-19. As for the study in general: COVID-19 samples, acute and convalescent, were from the United States, Italy and Spain. T cells, B-cell-depleted T cells, or PBMCs provided the cDNA or gDNA that served as material.

In the authors' methods: Nucleated cell number was recorded as an estimate derived from reference gene primer amplification. The assay was immunoSEQ multiplex PCR, and TCRdb's table has in-frame clones only and misses some. Clone size and V and J calls were adopted from that table, with D and trimming inferred from the DNA. The table includes 130,000 or so clones, 70% to 90% detected once. Germline V gene sequence: CDR1 SNHLY, CDR2 FYNNEI. The CDR3 contains 14 residues. The V end was cut by 7 bases, the J end by 7 bases, with 19 bases between. The source is a man aged 50-59 years with acute or convalescent COVID-19. The rearrangement joins TRBV2 to TRBJ1-1, with D possibly matching TRBD1 (5 bases). Sample: peripheral blood. The CDR3 DNA reads TGTGCCAGCAAACAGGTTATGGGGAATGGTGAAGCTTTCTTT. Amino acids: CASKQVMGNGEAFF.